This T cell receptor (beta chain) was profiled in a study of blood T cell repertoires in COVID-19. Sequencing was performed with immunoSEQ multiplex PCR; in TCRdb, only in-frame clones are kept and a portion is missing. The sample includes about 160,000 clones, around 85% seen only once; the top ten take under 4.5%. Germline loops: CDR1 SGDLS, CDR2 YYNGEE. J was trimmed by 4 bases and V by 4 bases; bases with no gene match: 9. This CDR3 is built from 15 residues. Specimen: peripheral blood. This TCR was recovered from a woman in her 70s with acute or convalescent COVID-19. The chain combines TRBV9 with TRBJ2-5; 8 bases line up with TRBD2. This CDR3 reads CASSPSGTSGETQYF. Here the CDR3 DNA reads TGTGCCAGCAGCCCCTCCGGGACTAGTGGAGAGACCCAGTACTTC.